This T cell receptor (beta chain) was obtained from a study of radiotherapy plus CTLA-4 blockade in lung cancer. Deletions cut 2 bases from V and 3 bases from J, with 6 bases between. The CDR3 length is 13 residues. The germline V gene has CDR1 MNHNY and CDR2 SVGAGI (reference sequence). Only a few counts were recorded for this clone. Libraries were prepared by immunoSEQ multiplex PCR; TCRdb keeps only in-frame clonotypes and omits some of them. This table has about 49,000 clones, around 84% appearing once. Chemo-refractory metastatic non-small-cell lung cancer patients underwent focal radiation alongside CTLA-4 blockade with ipilimumab.

The clonotype comes from a human donor with non-small cell lung cancer whose response to radiotherapy plus ipilimumab could not be evaluated. Source: peripheral blood, taken from a patient treated with radiotherapy plus ipilimumab. The chain combines TRBV6-6 with TRBJ2-3; D perhaps matches TRBD2 (6 bases). The CDR3 DNA reads TGTGCCAGCAGTTACGGGAGGACAGATACGCAGTATTTT. Protein: CASSYGRTDTQYF.